The sequence of this TCR beta chain was determined in a study of control samples from healthy donors and cancer patients. Profiled with immunoSEQ multiplex PCR; TCRdb holds only in-frame clones, not every one. The table shows approximately 130,000 clones, with around 87% occurring only once. About this clone: This sample also contains other DNA sequences that code for the same CDR3.

Deletions cut 6 bases from V and 5 bases from J, with 13 bases between. Looked up from germline, CDR1 is ENHRY and CDR2 is SYGVKD. This CDR3 is built from 13 residues. The chain uses TRBV10-3 and TRBJ1-1; D unclear. The material sequenced was blood. The receptor's source is a man aged 35 to 55 in good health. CDR3 sequence reads: CAIRGGEVTEAFF. The CDR3 bases are TGTGCCATCAGGGGTGGGGAGGTGACTGAAGCTTTCTTT.